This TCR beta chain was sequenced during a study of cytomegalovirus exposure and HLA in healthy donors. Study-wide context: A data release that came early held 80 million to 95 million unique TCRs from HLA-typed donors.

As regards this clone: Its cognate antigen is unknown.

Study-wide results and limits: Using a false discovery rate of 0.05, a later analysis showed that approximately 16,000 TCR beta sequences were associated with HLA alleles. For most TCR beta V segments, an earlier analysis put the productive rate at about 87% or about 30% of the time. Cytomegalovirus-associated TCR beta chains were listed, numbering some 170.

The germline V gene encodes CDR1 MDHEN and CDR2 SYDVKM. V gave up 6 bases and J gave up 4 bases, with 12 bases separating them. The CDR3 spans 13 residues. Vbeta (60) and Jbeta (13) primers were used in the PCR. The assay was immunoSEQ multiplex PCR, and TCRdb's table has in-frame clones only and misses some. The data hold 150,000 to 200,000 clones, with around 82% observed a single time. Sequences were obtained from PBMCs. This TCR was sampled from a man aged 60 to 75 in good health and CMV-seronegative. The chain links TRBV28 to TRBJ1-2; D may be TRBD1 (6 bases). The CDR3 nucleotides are TGTGCCAGCAGGTCAACAGGGCTCTATGGCTACACCTTC. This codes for CASRSTGLYGYTF.